The 16 T cell receptor beta chains below were found in one sample sequenced in a study of shared clonotypes between healthy human individuals. Sequencing used immunoSEQ multiplex PCR; TCRdb keeps in-frame clones, though not all of them. Among nearly 750,000 clones, around 70% were seen once, and the ten largest hold approximately 2%. The sequencing input was memory CD4+ T cells sorted from blood. Subset specified: CD45RA-negative fraction. The receptor source for this set is a woman aged 30 to 39 in good health.

The rearrangement joins TRBV4-1 to TRBJ2-1; weak D call: TRBD2 (5 bases). The CDR3 runs to 13 residues. The germline CDR1 and CDR2 sequences are MGHRA and YSYEKL. V was pared by 1 base and J by 7 bases, with 8 bases between. The CDR3 bases are TGCGCCAGCAGCCAAGCGGGGTATAATGAGCAGTTCTTC. The encoded protein is CASSQAGYNEQFF.

V usage is TRBV28 and J usage is TRBJ1-2; TRBD1 matches 10 bases. Trimming took 6 bases from V and 8 from J; bases not matched to a gene: 12. Germline assignment: CDR1 MDHEN and CDR2 SYDVKM. This CDR3 comprises 15 residues. Written as DNA, the CDR3 is TGTGCCAGCAGCCCAAGGACAGGGGGGATAGAAGGCTACACCTTC. Its translation is CASSPRTGGIEGYTF.

In its sample, this clone was seen once. The chain is built from TRBV6-1 and TRBJ2-5; D possibly corresponds to TRBD2 (6 bases). The CDR3 runs 14 residues. The germline V gene has CDR1 MNHNS and CDR2 SASEGT. V was trimmed by 8 bases and J by 4 bases, leaving 17 bases between them. The CDR3 DNA is TGTGCCAGCCAGGTGCCAAAAGCGGGAGAGACCCAGTACTTC. Encoded protein: CASQVPKAGETQYF.

The J gene is TRBJ2-5, the V gene TRBV28, with D possibly being TRBD2 (6 bases). Trimming removed 3 bases at V and 2 bases at J, with 13 bases between. Germline CDR1 MDHEN, CDR2 SYDVKM. The CDR3 has 15 amino acids. CDR3 DNA: TGTGCCAGCAGTTTGGGCCGGGACTCTCAAGAGACCCAGTACTTC. It specifies CASSLGRDSQETQYF.

CDR3 amino acids: CSVETQGGNEQFF. For the CDR3, the DNA is TGCAGCGTTGAGACACAGGGGGGCAATGAGCAGTTCTTC. The chain uses TRBV29-1 and TRBJ2-1, with TRBD1 identical over 8 bases. The CDR3 has 13 residues. The trim removed 3 bases at V and 6 bases at J, leaving 4 bases unmatched. Germline V lookup: CDR1 SQVTM, CDR2 ANQGSEA.

The gene calls are TRBV28 and TRBJ2-7; D unclear. V was clipped by 3 bases and J by 3 bases, with 9 bases between them. Germline CDR1 is MDHEN and CDR2 is SYDVKM. CDR3 length: 13 residues. The CDR3 here is CASSLGIYYEQYF. The CDR3 DNA follows: TGTGCCAGCAGTTTGGGCATTTACTACGAGCAGTACTTC.

The rearrangement links TRBV27 to TRBJ1-1, with D possibly matching TRBD1 (6 bases). Germline V gene sequence: CDR1 MNHEY, CDR2 SMNVEV (reference sequence). The CDR3 contains 14 residues. The V end lost 5 bases, the J end lost 5 bases, and 15 bases lay between the germline ends. The CDR3 bases are TGTGCCAGCAGTCTTCAAAGGACAGTTACTGAAGCTTTCTTT. Protein: CASSLQRTVTEAFF.

The chain uses TRBV18 and TRBJ1-3, with D uncertain. V lost 2 bases and J lost 0, with 17 bases in between. The CDR3 consists of 18 residues. Germline V lookup: CDR1 KGHSH, CDR2 LQKENI. CDR3 nucleotide sequence: TGTGCCAGCTCACCAGAGTTTCGGCGCAGGACCTCTGGAAACACCATATATTTT. Protein product: CASSPEFRRRTSGNTIYF.

The chain combines TRBV4-2 with TRBJ2-4; D is perhaps TRBD2 (5 bases). The ends were cut back, 0 bases at V and 7 bases at J, with 10 bases in the middle. Germline V CDR1 and CDR2: LGHNA, YNFKEQ. This CDR3 contains 14 residues. CDR3 sequence reads: CASSQDVGVNIQYF. CDR3 DNA: TGTGCCAGCAGCCAAGATGTGGGAGTTAACATTCAGTACTTC.

About this clone: This may stem from a read error, because a much larger clone lies one nucleotide away. The chain recombines TRBV5-8 with TRBJ2-3; the match to TRBD1 covers 7 bases. This CDR3 has 12 amino acids. Germline CDR1 and CDR2: SGHTS and YDEGEE. V lost 4 bases to trimming and J lost 6 bases; unmatched junction nucleotides: 2. The DNA for the CDR3 is TGTGCCAGCAGCCCGGACAGGGATACGCAGTATTTT. This gives the protein CASSPDRDTQYF.

V and J are TRBV28 and TRBJ2-1; tentatively, D is TRBD2 (5 bases). The length of the CDR3 is 14 residues. V lost 2 bases and J 12 bases, leaving 17 bases between the germline ends. Germline assignment: CDR1 MDHEN and CDR2 SYDVKM. Here the CDR3 DNA reads TGTGCCAGCAGTTTAGTGCACAGCCGGGATGGGCAGTTCTTC. Amino acids: CASSLVHSRDGQFF.

The gene calls are TRBV5-1 and TRBJ2-1; D is possibly TRBD2 (5 bases). Germline V lookup: CDR1 SGHRS, CDR2 YFSETQ. The CDR3 length is 14 residues. Trimming took 4 bases from V and 0 from J, leaving 8 bases between them. The CDR3 sequence is CASSTGNSYNEQFF. DNA for the CDR3: TGCGCCAGCAGCACCGGGAACTCCTACAATGAGCAGTTCTTC.

The rearrangement uses TRBV6-1 and TRBJ2-1; TRBD1 agrees at 11 bases. The CDR3 has 14 amino acids. The germline V gene encodes CDR1 MNHNS and CDR2 SASEGT. V gave up 6 bases and J gave up 9 bases; unmatched junction bases: 7. The CDR3 coding sequence is TGTGCCAGCAGCCCCGGGACAGGGGGTGGTGAGCAGTTCTTC. It yields the protein CASSPGTGGGEQFF.

The rearrangement uses TRBV5-1 and TRBJ2-1; tentatively, D is TRBD2 (6 bases). This CDR3 has 14 amino acids. The germline V and J ends were trimmed by 4 bases and 9 bases, with 17 bases remaining between them. CDR1 is SGHRS, CDR2 YFSETQ, per germline. CDR3 amino acids: CASSQGTEGGEQFF. CDR3 in DNA: TGCGCCAGCAGCCAAGGGACCGAGGGAGGTGAGCAGTTCTTC. The full variable domain, in which reference TRBV5-1 and TRBJ2-1 provide the parts outside the CDR3, is KAGVTQTPRYLIKTRGQQVTLSCSPISGHRSVSWYQQTPGQGLQFLFEYFSETQRNKGNFPGRFSGRQFSNSRSEMNVSTLELGDSALYLCASSQGTEGGEQFFGPGTRLTVL.

With regard to this clone: The same CDR3 arises from other DNA sequences in this sample as well. This chain connects TRBV6-5 to TRBJ1-1; tentatively, D is TRBD1 (6 bases). Germline CDR1 is MNHEY and CDR2 is SVGAGI. CDR3 length: 14 residues. Trimming shortened V by 2 bases and J by 4 bases, and 11 bases separated the two germline ends. The CDR3 is CASSYEGVGTEAFF. CDR3 nucleotide sequence: TGTGCCAGCAGTTACGAGGGGGTGGGCACTGAAGCTTTCTTT.

This chain joins TRBV2 and TRBJ2-3, with D tentatively TRBD1 (5 bases). CDR3 length: 14 amino acids. CDR1 and CDR2 (germline): SNHLY, FYNNEI. The V end was cut by 2 bases, the J end by 2 bases, with 8 bases between. The chain's CDR3 is CASSERRATDTQYF. DNA for the CDR3: TGTGCCAGCAGTGAACGCAGGGCCACAGATACGCAGTATTTT.